This T cell receptor beta chain was sequenced for a study of OX40 agonist ivuxolimab in advanced cancers. In the study overall: At 0.01 to 10 mg/kg, ivuxolimab was administered intravenously to patients every 2 weeks.

Method: immunoSEQ multiplex PCR; TCRdb's copy keeps in-frame clones and lacks some. The sample lists about 80,000 clones, over 75% occurring once. A note on this clone: What it binds is unknown.

Per germline, CDR1 SGHDT and CDR2 YYEEEE. Trimming at V came to 4 bases and at J to 3 bases, leaving 2 bases not matched to a gene. CDR3 length equals 14 residues. Study-level results: Expanded clones were, on average, more numerous in CD8+ T cells than in CD4+. The authors did not determine the antigen specificity of the expanded peripheral T cells.

The V call is TRBV5-6, the J call TRBJ2-5; 11 nucleotides match TRBD2. This sample comprised CD4+ or CD8+ T cells sorted from blood, obtained in a trial of the OX40 agonist ivuxolimab. The origin of this receptor is an adult with an advanced solid tumor such as melanoma, head and neck, liver or kidney cancer. CDR3 sequence reads: CASSQLAGEETQYF. CDR3 nucleotide sequence: TGTGCCAGCAGCCAACTAGCGGGAGAAGAGACCCAGTACTTC.